This is a list of T cell receptor beta chains from one sample in a study of vaccination and CD4 T cells after COVID-19. Antigens for these TCRs are unknown. TCRdb re-analysed the PCR reads in MiXCR, keeping a single row per CDR3 protein. The sample has over 9,000 distinct CDR3 sequences, 54% seen once. The source material was CD4+ T cells from blood, cultured in vitro. These receptors were obtained from a human donor who had recovered from COVID-19. The CDR3 runs from the conserved cysteine through the conserved F or W. The D gene is left open where the match is weak. Rows may omit the clone size; those that give it use once, few, many or a size class.

d_call,j_call,clone_size,v_call,cdr3_nt,cdr3_aa
TRBD1,TRBJ1-4,-,TRBV20-1,TGCAGTGCTAGGAGACCGACAGGGGCTGGGGAAAAACTGTTTTTT,CSARRPTGAGEKLFF
TRBD1,TRBJ1-6,-,TRBV18,TGTGCCAGCTCACCGACAGGGGGCGATTCACCCCTCCACTTT,CASSPTGGDSPLHF
TRBD1,TRBJ1-6,-,TRBV5-1,TGCGCCAGCAGGCTGGGGGAGGACAGGGGTAATTCACCCCTCCACTTT,CASRLGEDRGNSPLHF
-,TRBJ2-7,-,TRBV15,TGTGCCACCAGCAGAGGGGAGGGGGATGTGGACGAGCAGTACTTC,CATSRGEGDVDEQYF
TRBD2,TRBJ2-2,-,TRBV27,TGTGCCAGCAGTCGAAGAACTAGCGGGAGGAACACCGGGGAGCTGTTTTTT,CASSRRTSGRNTGELFF
TRBD2,TRBJ2-7,-,TRBV6-1,TGTGCCAGCAGTGAACCGGGCGGGAGTTCAGGTAACTCCTACGAGCAGTACTTC,CASSEPGGSSGNSYEQYF
-,TRBJ1-6,once,TRBV12-3/TRBV12-4,TGTGCCAGCAGCTCCCAGGGTGTGAAAGATTCACCCCTCCACTTT,CASSSQGVKDSPLHF
-,TRBJ1-1,-,TRBV30,TGTGCCTGGTCTCCTTCGGGGGGCAGGAACACTGAAGCTTTCTTT,CAWSPSGGRNTEAFF
TRBD2,TRBJ2-2,-,TRBV19,TGTGCCAGTAGTTGGACTAGCGGGTTTGCCGGGGAGCTGTTTTTT,CASSWTSGFAGELFF
-,TRBJ2-1,few,TRBV12-3/TRBV12-4,TGTGCCAGCACTCCCAGCTCCTACAATGAGCAGTTCTTC,CASTPSSYNEQFF
TRBD2,TRBJ2-1,-,TRBV20-1,TGCAGTGCTACGGGTTCCCTAGCGGGAGCCCCGGAGCAGTTCTTC,CSATGSLAGAPEQFF
TRBD2,TRBJ2-7,-,TRBV9,TGTGCCAGCAGCCCCAGGACTAGCGGGACCGAGCAGTACTTC,CASSPRTSGTEQYF
TRBD1,TRBJ2-7,-,TRBV2,TGTGCCAGCAGTTATGACAGGGGGGTCTCCTACGAGCAGTACTTC,CASSYDRGVSYEQYF
-,TRBJ1-2,-,TRBV9,TGTGCCAGCAGCGTAGCAGGAGGGAAGGCCTATGGCTACACCTTC,CASSVAGGKAYGYTF
TRBD1,TRBJ1-6,-,TRBV20-1,TGCAGTGCTAGAGAAGCAGGACAGGGAGTTTCACCCCTCCACTTT,CSAREAGQGVSPLHF
TRBD1,TRBJ1-6,few,TRBV6-1,TGTGCCAGCAGTATACGGACAGGGTGGAATTCACCCCTCCACTTT,CASSIRTGWNSPLHF
TRBD2,TRBJ2-1,few,TRBV6-1,TGTGCCAGCAGTGTCGGGACTAGCGACATCAATGAGCAGTTCTTC,CASSVGTSDINEQFF
-,TRBJ1-2,few,TRBV24-1,TGTGCCACCAGTGAGGCTAACTATGGCTACACCTTC,CATSEANYGYTF
-,TRBJ2-2,few,TRBV24-1,TGTGCCACCAGTGAACCTAGACCGGGCCCCGGGGACACCGGGGAGCTGTTTTTT,CATSEPRPGPGDTGELFF
-,TRBJ2-6,-,TRBV27,TGTGCCAGCAGTTTCGGGTTCTCTGGGGCCAACGTCCTGACTTTC,CASSFGFSGANVLTF
TRBD2,TRBJ2-1,-,TRBV2,TGTGCCAGCAGCTTAGGACTAGCGGTCTCGAATGAGCAGTTCTTC,CASSLGLAVSNEQFF
TRBD1,TRBJ1-1,few,TRBV2,TGTGCCAGCAGTGAAGGCCAGGGGGTACGGACTGAAGCTTTCTTT,CASSEGQGVRTEAFF
-,TRBJ1-1,-,TRBV5-6,TGTGCCAGCAGCCGGAACACTGAAGCTTTCTTT,CASSRNTEAFF
TRBD1,TRBJ1-5,-,TRBV5-1,TGCGCCAGCAGCGAGGGGACAGGCAATCAGCCCCAGCATTTT,CASSEGTGNQPQHF
TRBD1,TRBJ2-7,-,TRBV6-1,TGTGCCAGCAGTCCCGGGACAGGAAACGAGCAGTACTTC,CASSPGTGNEQYF
-,TRBJ1-5,once,TRBV18,TGTGCCAGCTCACCAGGGAATCAGCCCCAGCATTTT,CASSPGNQPQHF
TRBD2,TRBJ2-5,-,TRBV6-5,TGTGCCAGCAGTTCGGGACTAGCGGTTTACCAAGAGACCCAGTACTTC,CASSSGLAVYQETQYF
TRBD1,TRBJ2-5,medium-sized,TRBV7-2,TGTGCCAGCAGCTTAGACAGGGGAGAGACCCAGTACTTC,CASSLDRGETQYF
-,TRBJ1-5,few,TRBV20-1,TGCAGTGCTAGCCCGGACGGACCCAATCAGCCCCAGCATTTT,CSASPDGPNQPQHF
-,TRBJ1-1,-,TRBV20-1,TGCAGTGCGGGTTCAGAGTACCGTGGCACTGAAGCTTTCTTT,CSAGSEYRGTEAFF
-,TRBJ2-7,-,TRBV6-2/TRBV6-3,TGTGCCAGCAGTCGGCAGGGCTACGAGCAGTACTTC,CASSRQGYEQYF
-,TRBJ1-1,few,TRBV7-3,TGTGCCAGCAGATCGACAGGTTTGGCCACTGAAGCTTTCTTT,CASRSTGLATEAFF
TRBD1,TRBJ1-2,-,TRBV20-1,TGCAGTGCTGGAGCCCTGGGACAGAATGGCCTCTATGGCTACACCTTC,CSAGALGQNGLYGYTF
TRBD1,TRBJ1-2,-,TRBV4-1,TGCGCCAGCAGGGACAGGCAGGGGCCAACCTATGGCTACACCTTC,CASRDRQGPTYGYTF
TRBD1,TRBJ1-6,few,TRBV20-1,TGCAGTGCCCGAAGGGGGACAGAGAATTCACCCCTCCACTTT,CSARRGTENSPLHF
-,TRBJ2-1,-,TRBV20-1,TGCAGTGCTAGCTACAGTCCGGGGTACAATGAGCAGTTCTTC,CSASYSPGYNEQFF
TRBD2,TRBJ2-2,few,TRBV20-1,TGCAGTGCTAGAGGTGCGGGAGATACCGGGGAGCTGTTTTTT,CSARGAGDTGELFF
TRBD1,TRBJ1-2,few,TRBV2,TGTGCCAGCAGTTCCGGGACAGGGAACGGCTACACCTTC,CASSSGTGNGYTF
TRBD2,TRBJ2-1,-,TRBV27,TGTGCCAGCAGTGCAACTAGCGGAGGGATCTCAGGTTCCTACAATGAGCAGTTCTTC,CASSATSGGISGSYNEQFF
-,TRBJ1-3,-,TRBV20-1,TGCAGTGCCAGGCGGCGCCAGGGCTTTGGAAACACCATATATTTT,CSARRRQGFGNTIYF
-,TRBJ1-6,-,TRBV7-9,TGTGCCAGCAGCTCATCCCGGAGTCGTTCCTATAATTCACCCCTCCACTTT,CASSSSRSRSYNSPLHF
TRBD1,TRBJ1-2,few,TRBV28,TGTGCCAGCAGTTTAAGGGGCAGGGGGAACTATGGCTACACCTTC,CASSLRGRGNYGYTF
TRBD1,TRBJ2-3,-,TRBV7-3,TGTGCCAGCAGCTTACAAAGGACAGGGGGCGCGGGAGGCTCAGATACGCAGTATTTT,CASSLQRTGGAGGSDTQYF
-,TRBJ2-2,few,TRBV28,TGTGCCAGCAGTTGGGGGTTGAGGGGACTCCCCGGGGAGCTGTTTTTT,CASSWGLRGLPGELFF
-,TRBJ1-3,-,TRBV7-9,TGTGCCAGCAGCTCTGACAAGTACTCTGGAAACACCATATATTTT,CASSSDKYSGNTIYF
-,TRBJ1-2,-,TRBV6-1,TGTGCCAGCAGTGTTACAGGGATAGTATCCTATGGCTACACCTTC,CASSVTGIVSYGYTF
TRBD2,TRBJ2-5,-,TRBV7-2,TGTGCCAGCAGCTTAGGACTAGCGGGAGGGCCTCAAGAGACCCAGTACTTC,CASSLGLAGGPQETQYF
TRBD1,TRBJ1-2,-,TRBV5-1,TGCGCCAGCAGCTGGGGCCGCGGGACAGGCGGCTACACCTTC,CASSWGRGTGGYTF
TRBD1,TRBJ1-2,-,TRBV30,TGTGCCTGGAGCCACACAGGGGGACCGGGCGGCTACACCTTC,CAWSHTGGPGGYTF
-,TRBJ2-5,-,TRBV15,TGTGCCACCAGCTCCAGGACTTGGAAAGAGACCCAGTACTTC,CATSSRTWKETQYF
-,TRBJ1-4,once,TRBV4-3,TGCGCCAGCAGCCCCTCAGGGATGGGTGCAACTAATGAAAAACTGTTTTTT,CASSPSGMGATNEKLFF
TRBD2,TRBJ2-5,-,TRBV7-3,TGTGCCAGCAGCTCGACTAGCGGGGAAGAGACCCAGTACTTC,CASSSTSGEETQYF
TRBD1,TRBJ2-3,-,TRBV6-1,TGTGCCAGCAGTAGGACAGGGAGCACAGATACGCAGTATTTT,CASSRTGSTDTQYF
-,TRBJ2-3,-,TRBV28,TGTGCCAGCAGTTTATTAGGGATTAGGGGTACGCAGTATTTT,CASSLLGIRGTQYF
-,TRBJ2-7,few,TRBV9,TGTGCCAGCAGCGTAGCGGAGGCCCCCTACGAGCAGTACTTC,CASSVAEAPYEQYF